Detailed here is one T cell receptor beta chain. This clonotype was detected a few times. Its antigen has not been determined. There are no base qualities to consult, and no much larger clone falls within one base. The data belong to a study of human T cells and chemical hapten exposure (dated by TCRdb to 2020 to 2022). In terms of the full investigation: For sensitization, 2% DPC in acetone was applied to a 2 cm by 2 cm area of upper inner arm skin. Throughout the study period of about 22 weeks, patients also received therapeutic DPC doses to the scalp every week. Patch testing was done on the upper back using Finn chambers containing 0.01% DPC, and results were scored after 6 days according to International Contact Dermatitis Research Group standards. The patient cohort, mostly female, included alopecia areata with under or over 50% scalp involvement, alopecia totalis and alopecia universalis. The libraries were sequenced as a pool, and the TCR yield per sample differed mostly because of small variations in library volumes within the pool. Peripheral blood TCR repertoire changes were tracked in vivo in alopecia patients during primary and secondary sensitization to the hapten diphenylcyclopropenone (DPC). Blood samples were taken from patients before sensitization (week 0) and at 2, 6 and about 24 weeks after DPC sensitization. Twenty-nine alopecia patients gave blood for TCR sequencing at one to four time points (pre-sensitization, 2, 6 and 24 weeks).

What the time point label conveys for this sample: pre-sensitization, week 0. The treatment or condition label here, explained by the study, means: therapeutic diphenylcyclopropenone sensitization with weekly scalp DPC. Blood at each patch-test visit was drawn before the patch test was applied. To be eligible, patients had to be aged 18 to 70, diagnosed with alopecia and judged suitable for DPC therapy, while pregnant patients were excluded. Unfractionated whole blood was collected in Tempus Blood RNA tubes, and total RNA was extracted from that blood. The library was built by means of RACE. TCRdb records NextSeq 500 as the sequencer. During library preparation, unique molecular identifiers were attached to individual cDNA molecules so that TCRs could be counted in a quantitative, reproducible way. From each blood RNA sample, both TCR alpha and TCR beta chains were sequenced. Under the source paper's analysis protocol: Samples had a median of about 96,000 TCRs, with a range from roughly 23,224 to 750,000. V, J and CDR3 annotation of the TCR reads was carried out using the Decombinator software suite. For the PS versus PT1 abundance plots, all samples were subsampled to the same number of TCRs (28,000). Expanded TCRs were defined as absent before sensitization and observed at least eight times at the 2-week time point. Clones were called with MiXCR by TCRdb after fastp trimmed the public reads at Q25, and only in-frame beta chains were retained. Rows with a matching CDR3 protein are joined into one entry that keeps the most common DNA and genes. The V and J calls reflect TCRdb's pipeline rather than the authors' work. Across this sample there are about 350,000 distinct CDR3 sequences, with around 5.5% seen only once. Over 6.5% of the sample is in the top ten clones.

Paper-wide results and their limitations: Patch test score was positively correlated with the number of PT1 expanded TCRs, with significance at thresholds 8, 16 and 32 but not at 4. After repeated subsampling, changes were observed in the strength of the expansion versus patch-test correlation and in the threshold at which the correlation became significant. Significantly more large CDR3 similarity clusters were formed by expanded TCRs than by pre-sensitization or healthy control sets, consistent with antigen-driven responses. DPC sensitization did not change how many TCRs were above 1 in 1000 frequency, and no evidence was found of alterations in global repertoire structure. All patients had alopecia, a presumed autoimmune disease, so their immune response might differ from that of healthy individuals.

Reading the germline V gene (reference sequence) gives CDR1 MNHEY and CDR2 SMNVEV. The cysteine opens and the phenylalanine closes a CDR3 of 15 amino acids. The retained sequence is limited to the CDR3, 45 bases, with the frame set at the first base. Between the V and J ends, shortened by 3 bases and 8 bases respectively, the junction contains 19 bases. The clonotype comes from a woman aged 18-29 years with alopecia areata. Some clones in this sample may be carry-over from other donors' samples. This material consisted of whole blood, taken in connection with sensitization to the hapten diphenylcyclopropenone (DPC). Recombination linked TRBV27 to TRBJ1-1; there is no confident call for the D gene. The nucleotides are TGTGCCAGCAGTTTCGGCCGCCAACGTCCGTCGGAAGCTTTCTTT. It is translated as CASSFGRQRPSEAFF.